This TCR beta chain comes out of a study of early T cells in non-severe SARS-CoV-2 infection. This clonotype was seen repeatedly, ten times or more. In the library, individual cDNA molecules carried attached unique molecular identifiers. TCRdb reprocessed the 5' RACE reads with MiXCR, giving one entry per CDR3 protein. Seen here are about 70,000 distinct CDR3 sequences, roughly 10% observed once, and the top ten hold 4% to 5%. The TCR originated in an adult who was a healthcare worker with PCR-confirmed SARS-CoV-2 infection or an uninfected control (not recorded which). Input material: whole blood.

CDR3 DNA: TGCGCCAGCAGCTTGGACAGGGCCTCTGGAAACACCATATATTTT. Protein: CASSLDRASGNTIYF. This sequence joins TRBV5-1 and TRBJ1-3; TRBD1 might be the D (6 bases). Trimming cost V 0 bases and J 0 bases, with 7 bases left between them. The germline V gene encodes CDR1 SGHRS and CDR2 YFSETQ. The CDR3 contains 15 residues.